This is a list of T cell receptor beta chains from one sample in a study of blood T cell repertoires in COVID-19. Some clones are missing from TCRdb's copy, which holds only in-frame ones; the method was immunoSEQ multiplex PCR. There are 200,000 to 250,000 clones in the sample; roughly 78% occur only once, and less than 15% lies in the top ten. Sequencing was performed on peripheral blood. The receptors here all came from a woman aged 40 to 55 with acute or convalescent COVID-19. The CDR3 runs from the conserved cysteine through the conserved F or W. A D gene is named only where the DNA matches it firmly.

TRBJ2-1 | . | TRBV21-1 | TGTGCCAGCAGGCGGGAGAACCTCTACAATGAGCAGTTCTTC | CASRRENLYNEQFF
TRBJ1-2 | TRBD1 | TRBV27 | TGTGCCAGCAGTCTAACAGGGGGTGATGGCTACACCTTC | CASSLTGGDGYTF
TRBJ1-2 | . | TRBV5-1 | TGCGCCAGCAGCTTGGACTCCTCTAACTATGGCTACACCTTC | CASSLDSSNYGYTF
TRBJ1-2 | TRBD1 | TRBV18 | TGTGCCAGCTCTCCCGGACAGGGACCTAACTATGGCTACACCTTC | CASSPGQGPNYGYTF
TRBJ2-1 | TRBD2 | TRBV7-8 | TGTGCCAGCAGCCCTAGGACTAGCGGGAGGGCAAAGTACAATGAGCAGTTCTTC | CASSPRTSGRAKYNEQFF
TRBJ1-2 | TRBD1 | TRBV4-1 | TGCGCCAGCAGCCAAGGGACAGGGGGCTATGGCTACACCTTC | CASSQGTGGYGYTF
TRBJ2-3 | TRBD1 | TRBV3-1/TRBV3-2 | TGTGCCAGCAGCTCCGGGACAGACCAATCCACAGATACGCAGTATTTT | CASSSGTDQSTDTQYF
TRBJ1-2 | . | TRBV20-1 | TGCAGTCCATCCTCCGGGGATGGCTACACCTTC | CSPSSGDGYTF
TRBJ1-1 | . | TRBV3-1/TRBV3-2 | TGTGCCAGCAGCCAATTCGAACGGTTGAACACTGAAGCTTTCTTT | CASSQFERLNTEAFF
TRBJ1-3 | . | TRBV15 | TGTGCCACCAGCAGCCGACAGACTGGAGACACCATATATTTT | CATSSRQTGDTIYF